Sequencing of this T cell receptor beta chain was carried out in a study of blood T cell repertoires in COVID-19. This clone has more than one count but fewer than ten. The repertoire was sequenced with immunoSEQ multiplex PCR; TCRdb's copy has only in-frame clones and lacks some. Of more than 300,000 clones in the sample, 90% were seen once. Germline assignment: CDR1 SEHNR and CDR2 FQNEAQ (reference sequence). Between the trimmed V and J ends, which lost 2 bases and 3 bases, there was a span of 11 bases. There are 15 residues in the CDR3. Someone with COVID-19 had been met by exposed participants within 2 weeks before study entry.

Input material: PBMCs or T cells enriched from blood (not recorded which). This clonotype originated in a woman in her twenties or thirties who had been exposed to COVID-19. The V call is TRBV7-9, the J call TRBJ2-1; D perhaps matches TRBD2 (6 bases). The CDR3 nucleotides read TGTGCCAGCAGCTTAAATCGGGGGAACTACAATGAGCAGTTCTTC. Translating gives CASSLNRGNYNEQFF.